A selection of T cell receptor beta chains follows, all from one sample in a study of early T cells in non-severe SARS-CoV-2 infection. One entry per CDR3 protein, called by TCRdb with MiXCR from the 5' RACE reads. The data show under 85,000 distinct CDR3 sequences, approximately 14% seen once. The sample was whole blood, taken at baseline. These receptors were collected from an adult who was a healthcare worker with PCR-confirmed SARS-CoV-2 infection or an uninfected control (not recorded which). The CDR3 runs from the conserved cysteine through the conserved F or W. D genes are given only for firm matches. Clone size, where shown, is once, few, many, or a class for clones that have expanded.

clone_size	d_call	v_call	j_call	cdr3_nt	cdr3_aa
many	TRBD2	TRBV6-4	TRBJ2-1	TGTGCCAGCAGTTTAGCGGGAGGGGTCAATGAGCAGTTCTTC	CASSLAGGVNEQFF
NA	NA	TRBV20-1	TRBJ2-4	TGCAGTGCCAGGGCAGTTACCAAAAACATTCAGTACTTC	CSARAVTKNIQYF
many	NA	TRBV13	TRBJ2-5	TGTGCCAGCAGCCCCCAGGGCGCAGGCGAGGAGACCCAGTACTTC	CASSPQGAGEETQYF
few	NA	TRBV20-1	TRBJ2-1	TGCAGTGCTCGAAAGGAACAGTACAATGAGCAGTTCTTC	CSARKEQYNEQFF
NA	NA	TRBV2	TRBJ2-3	TGTGCCAGCAGTGAACAGCGGGACACAGATACGCAGTGTTTT	CASSEQRDTDTQCF
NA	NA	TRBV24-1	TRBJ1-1	TGTGCCACCAGTGACGTGCGGAACACTGAAGCTTTCTTT	CATSDVRNTEAFF
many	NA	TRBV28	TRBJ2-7	TGTGCCAGCAGTCCGGGATGGGGGACCTACGAGCAGTACTTC	CASSPGWGTYEQYF
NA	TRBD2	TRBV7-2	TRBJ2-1	TGTGCCAGCAGCTTAGCTTCTAGCGGGAGTCCTCGCTCCTACAATGAGCAGTTCTTC	CASSLASSGSPRSYNEQFF
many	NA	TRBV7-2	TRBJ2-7	TGTGCCAGCAGCCCCCAGGGCGCCGAGCAGTACTTC	CASSPQGAEQYF
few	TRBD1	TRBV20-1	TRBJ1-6	TGCAGTGCTCCTCTTCCGGGACAGGGGAATAATTCACCCCTCCACTTT	CSAPLPGQGNNSPLHF
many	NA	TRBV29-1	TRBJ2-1	TGCAGCGTTGAAGATCAGGATAATGAGCAGTTCTTC	CSVEDQDNEQFF
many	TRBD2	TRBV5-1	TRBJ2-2	TGCGCCAGCAGGCTAGCGGGACCCACCGGGGAGCTGTTTTTT	CASRLAGPTGELFF
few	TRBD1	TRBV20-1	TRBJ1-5	TGCAGTGCCCCGAGGACAGGGCCTGGACAGCCCCAGCATTTT	CSAPRTGPGQPQHF
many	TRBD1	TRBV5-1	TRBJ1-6	TGCGCCAGCAGCTTGGAGACAGGGGGCGGATTCGGCTCACCCCTCCACTTT	CASSLETGGGFGSPLHF
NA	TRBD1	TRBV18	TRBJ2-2	TGTGCCAGCTCACTGGGACAGAGGAACACCGGGGAGCTGTTTTTT	CASSLGQRNTGELFF